These 23 T cell receptor beta chains came from one sample sequenced in a study of blood T cell repertoires in COVID-19. Only in-frame clones appear in the TCRdb table, and some are missing; sequencing was by immunoSEQ multiplex PCR. The sample lists 150,000 to 200,000 clones, over 75% occurring once. The specimen sequenced was peripheral blood. These receptors originate from a man in his forties or fifties with acute or convalescent COVID-19.

CDR3 residues: CASSPFPREQYF. The CDR3 nucleotides are TGTGCCAGCAGTCCGTTTCCTCGCGAGCAGTACTTC. V and J are TRBV28 and TRBJ2-7; D not resolved. Trimming removed 5 bases from V and 6 bases from J, with 11 bases in between. There are 12 residues in the CDR3. CDR1 is MDHEN and CDR2 is SYDVKM in the germline V gene.

The rearrangement joins TRBV10-3 to TRBJ1-2; 9 nucleotides line up with TRBD1. Germline assignment: CDR1 ENHRY and CDR2 SYGVKD. The CDR3 sequence is 14 residues long. V was clipped by 6 bases and J by 5 bases; unmatched bases: 7. This CDR3 reads CAIRQGAEGYGYTF. CDR3 nucleotides: TGTGCCATCAGACAGGGGGCAGAGGGGTATGGCTACACCTTC.

The chain recombines TRBV7-5 with TRBJ2-7; TRBD1, the D gene given by the table, was not confirmed from the DNA. TRBV7-5 is termed a pseudogene. This CDR3 comprises 13 residues. The CDR3 is CARGAGPSYEQYV. Written as DNA, the CDR3 is TGTGCCAGGGGGGCAGGGCCCTCCTACGAGCAGTACGTC.

The DNA of the CDR3 is TGTGCCAGCAGCCAAGATCCAGAATACGAGCAGTACGTC. Its protein is CASSQDPEYEQYV. The V gene is TRBV14, the J gene TRBJ2-7; D remains unclear. Germline V gives CDR1 SGHDN, CDR2 FVKESK. The CDR3 totals 13 residues. Trimming pared 0 bases from V and 4 bases from J, leaving 7 bases between.

The rearrangement uses TRBV27 and TRBJ1-6, with TRBD1 identical over 12 bases. This CDR3 has 17 residues. V was pared by 3 bases and J by 11 bases, with 11 bases of the junction left unmatched. Germline V CDR1 and CDR2: MNHEY, SMNVEV (reference sequence). The CDR3 bases are TGTGCCAGCAGTTTCGGGACCTGGGGACAGGGGGCTGCACCCCTCCACTTT. This translates into CASSFGTWGQGAAPLHF.

This sequence joins TRBV11-2 and TRBJ1-3, with 7 bases fitting TRBD1. Germline V gene lookup returns CDR1 SGHAT and CDR2 FQNNGV. The CDR3 runs 15 residues. Unmatched junction bases numbered 5, after V lost 3 bases and J lost 3 bases. CDR3 residues: CASSFGGGYGNTIYF. The CDR3 DNA reads TGTGCCAGCAGCTTCGGAGGGGGCTATGGAAACACCATATATTTT.

This clone was picked up one time. The chain carries TRBV6-4 and TRBJ2-1; D uncertain. Between the trimmed V and J ends, which lost 6 bases and 2 bases, there was a span of 17 bases. The CDR3 contains 16 residues. Per the germline V gene, CDR1 is MRHNA and CDR2 is SNTAGT. The CDR3 nucleotides are TGTGCCAGCAGCGCCCGTAGCAGAGCTCCCTACAATGAGCAGTTCTTC. Translating gives CASSARSRAPYNEQFF.

CDR3 protein: CASSGRGQGGNTIYF. The CDR3 DNA reads TGTGCCAGCAGCGGAAGGGGGCAAGGTGGAAACACCATATATTTT. V usage is TRBV9 and J usage is TRBJ1-3; 7 bases fit TRBD1. CDR3 size: 15 residues. The V and J ends lost 3 bases and 3 bases, in that order; junction bases with no gene match: 6. Germline values: CDR1 SGDLS, CDR2 YYNGEE.

A few counts support this clone. The V call is TRBV7-9, the J call TRBJ2-2; possibly TRBD1 for D (5 bases). Germline lookup yields CDR1 SEHNR and CDR2 FQNEAQ (reference sequence). The V and J ends lost 0 bases and 3 bases respectively, with 11 bases between them. The CDR3 sequence is 16 residues long. The CDR3 reads CASSLAARQHTGELFF. Written as DNA, the CDR3 is TGTGCCAGCAGCTTAGCGGCGAGACAGCACACCGGGGAGCTGTTTTTT.

The chain links TRBV5-1 to TRBJ2-1, with TRBD2 matching over 16 bases. The CDR3 length is 16 residues. V gave up 4 bases and J gave up 10 bases; unmatched junction bases: 8. CDR1 is SGHRS and CDR2 is YFSETQ in the germline V gene. This CDR3 reads CASSRGLAGGPGEQFF. In DNA form, the CDR3 reads TGCGCCAGCAGCCGGGGACTAGCGGGAGGGCCGGGGGAGCAGTTCTTC.

The J gene is TRBJ1-1, the V gene TRBV19, with D tentatively TRBD1 (5 bases). The V gene lost 4 bases and the J gene lost 1 base, with 10 bases spanning the gap. The CDR3 loop spans 14 amino acids. CDR1 and CDR2 (germline): LNHDA, SQIVND (reference sequence). CDR3 amino acids: CASSTTGENTEAFF. CDR3 DNA: TGTGCCAGTAGTACCACGGGGGAGAACACTGAAGCTTTCTTT.

The chain has TRBV27 and TRBJ2-7; a weak D match, TRBD1 (6 bases). Looked up from germline, CDR1 is MNHEY and CDR2 is SMNVEV (reference sequence). The CDR3 has 15 residues. V was clipped by 5 bases and J by 4 bases, with 18 bases between them. The CDR3: CASSPLSRDIYEQYF. The CDR3 region has the DNA TGTGCCAGCAGTCCCCTGTCCCGGGACATTTACGAGCAGTACTTC.

The CDR3, as DNA: TGTGCCAGCAGCCAAGATCTTAGCGGGGCGTATACGCAGTATTTT. Protein: CASSQDLSGAYTQYF. This chain joins TRBV3-1 (or the pseudogene TRBV3-2) and TRBJ2-3, with 8 bases matching TRBD2. This CDR3 has 15 amino acids. The germline CDR1 and CDR2 sequences are LGHDT and YNNKEL (reference sequence). The V segment lost 0 bases and the J segment 7 bases; nucleotides outside the gene matches: 6.

The V call is TRBV24-1, the J call TRBJ2-1; D might be TRBD2 (5 bases). The V end was cut by 1 base, the J end by 9 bases, with 12 bases between. Germline V gene sequence: CDR1 KGHDR, CDR2 SFDVKD. The CDR3 has 14 amino acids. The CDR3 is CATSDLRDYGEQFF. CDR3 DNA: TGTGCCACCAGTGATTTACGGGATTACGGTGAGCAGTTCTTC.

The chain combines TRBV4-2 with TRBJ2-2; tentative D call: TRBD1 (6 bases). Germline V gene lookup returns CDR1 LGHNA and CDR2 YNFKEQ. The CDR3 spans 19 residues. Trimming shortened V by 0 bases and J by 3 bases, and 20 bases separated the two germline ends. The CDR3 DNA is TGTGCCAGCAGCCAAGATTGGTTAATGTTACAGGGCCACACCGGGGAGCTGTTTTTT. This codes for CASSQDWLMLQGHTGELFF.

V usage is TRBV29-1 and J usage is TRBJ2-2, with 9 nucleotides matching TRBD1. Germline V lookup: CDR1 SQVTM, CDR2 ANQGSEA. The CDR3 spans 15 residues. Unmatched junction bases numbered 8, after V lost 7 bases and J lost 2 bases. CDR3 bases: TGCAGCGCAGTAGGGGACAGGGCTAACACCGGGGAGCTGTTTTTT. This codes for CSAVGDRANTGELFF.

The V call is TRBV19, the J call TRBJ2-1, with D perhaps TRBD2 (6 bases). Trimming took 7 bases from V and 5 from J, leaving 12 bases between them. Germline lookup yields CDR1 LNHDA and CDR2 SQIVND (reference sequence). This CDR3 region has 13 residues. This chain's CDR3 is CASTREYHNEQFF. As DNA, the CDR3 is TGTGCCAGTACTCGGGAGTACCACAATGAGCAGTTCTTC.

This clone has just one count. Other DNA sequences of this sample code for an identical CDR3. V gene TRBV27 combines with J gene TRBJ2-1, with D possibly matching TRBD2 (6 bases). V lost 1 base to trimming and J lost 0 bases, with 10 bases between them. Germline V gives CDR1 MNHEY, CDR2 SMNVEV (reference sequence). This CDR3 contains 16 residues. CDR3 loop: CASSLYGGSSYNEQFF. CDR3 nucleotides: TGTGCCAGCAGTTTATACGGGGGTAGCTCCTACAATGAGCAGTTCTTC.

This clone was recorded only once. V usage is TRBV5-4 and J usage is TRBJ1-2; D might be TRBD1 (5 bases). V gave up 2 bases and J gave up 8 bases, with 19 bases separating them. Germline V gene lookup returns CDR1 SGHNT and CDR2 YYREEE (reference sequence). The CDR3 runs to 15 residues. The CDR3 DNA is TGTGCCAGCAGCTTTGAAAAGGGGAGGGCAGACGGCTACACCTTC. Amino acid sequence: CASSFEKGRADGYTF.

The V gene is TRBV28, the J gene TRBJ1-5; 8 bases line up with TRBD1. The CDR3 spans 15 residues. The V and J ends lost 6 bases and 0 bases, in that order; junction bases with no gene match: 4. The germline gives CDR1 MDHEN, CDR2 SYDVKM. CDR3 in amino acids: CASSPGGLSNQPQHF. In DNA, the CDR3 is TGTGCCAGCAGCCCAGGGGGCCTTAGCAATCAGCCCCAGCATTTT.

The CDR3 DNA reads as TGTGCCAGCTCACCACAGGGAACAGGGAACTACGAGCAGTACGTC. This encodes CASSPQGTGNYEQYV. This chain joins TRBV18 and TRBJ2-7, with TRBD1 as a possible D gene (6 bases). This CDR3 has 15 amino acids. CDR1 is KGHSH and CDR2 is LQKENI in the germline V gene. V lost 1 base, J lost 3 bases, and 13 bases lay in between.

The rearrangement joins TRBV11-2 to TRBJ2-7; D gene ambiguous. Germline-derived CDR1 and CDR2 are SGHAT and FQNNGV. This CDR3 contains 13 residues. V gave up 1 base and J gave up 3 bases, with 7 bases separating them. The CDR3 DNA follows: TGTGCCAGCAGCTTAGTTGGGCTCTACGAGCAGTACTTC. This encodes CASSLVGLYEQYF.

This chain connects TRBV4-1 to TRBJ1-5, with D tentatively TRBD1 (5 bases). The CDR3 spans 16 residues. Germline V gives CDR1 MGHRA, CDR2 YSYEKL. V lost 1 base and J lost 3, with 13 bases in between. The CDR3 DNA follows: TGCGCCAGCAGCCAAGGGGGCGGAAGGTACAATCAGCCCCAGCATTTT. Amino acid sequence: CASSQGGGRYNQPQHF.